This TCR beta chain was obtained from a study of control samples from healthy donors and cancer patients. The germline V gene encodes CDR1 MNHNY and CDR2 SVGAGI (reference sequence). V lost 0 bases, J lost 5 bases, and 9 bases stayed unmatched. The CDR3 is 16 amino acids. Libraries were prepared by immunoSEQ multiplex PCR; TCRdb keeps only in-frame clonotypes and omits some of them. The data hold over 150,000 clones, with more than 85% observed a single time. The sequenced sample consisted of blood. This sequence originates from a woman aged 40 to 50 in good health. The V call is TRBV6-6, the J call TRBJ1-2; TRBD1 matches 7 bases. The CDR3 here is CASSYSMGQTVYGYTF. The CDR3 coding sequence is TGTGCCAGCAGTTACTCGATGGGACAGACGGTATATGGCTACACCTTC.